This T cell receptor beta chain was documented in a study of OX40 agonist ivuxolimab in advanced cancers. Study details: The drug used for patients, ivuxolimab, was an agonistic anti-OX40 (CD134) antibody. Whole-study results and caveats: There was clonal expansion of CD4+ and CD8+ blood T cells by week 6 at 0.1 to 3.0 mg/kg.

The assay was immunoSEQ multiplex PCR, and TCRdb's table has in-frame clones only and misses some. The table shows some 80,000 clones, with around 87% occurring only once. Worth noting for this clone: Antigen: not known.

The germline gives CDR1 MNHNY, CDR2 SVGAGI (reference sequence). The V and J ends lost 5 bases and 9 bases, in that order; junction bases with no gene match: 4. This CDR3 region has 11 residues. Sample: CD4+ or CD8+ T cells sorted from blood, taken in a trial of the OX40 agonist ivuxolimab. The origin of this receptor is an adult with an advanced solid tumor such as melanoma, head and neck, liver or kidney cancer. The chain carries TRBV6-6 and TRBJ2-7; 7 bases match TRBD1. The CDR3 sequence is CASSEHRGQYF. CDR3 in DNA: TGTGCCAGCAGTGAGCACAGGGGGCAGTACTTC.